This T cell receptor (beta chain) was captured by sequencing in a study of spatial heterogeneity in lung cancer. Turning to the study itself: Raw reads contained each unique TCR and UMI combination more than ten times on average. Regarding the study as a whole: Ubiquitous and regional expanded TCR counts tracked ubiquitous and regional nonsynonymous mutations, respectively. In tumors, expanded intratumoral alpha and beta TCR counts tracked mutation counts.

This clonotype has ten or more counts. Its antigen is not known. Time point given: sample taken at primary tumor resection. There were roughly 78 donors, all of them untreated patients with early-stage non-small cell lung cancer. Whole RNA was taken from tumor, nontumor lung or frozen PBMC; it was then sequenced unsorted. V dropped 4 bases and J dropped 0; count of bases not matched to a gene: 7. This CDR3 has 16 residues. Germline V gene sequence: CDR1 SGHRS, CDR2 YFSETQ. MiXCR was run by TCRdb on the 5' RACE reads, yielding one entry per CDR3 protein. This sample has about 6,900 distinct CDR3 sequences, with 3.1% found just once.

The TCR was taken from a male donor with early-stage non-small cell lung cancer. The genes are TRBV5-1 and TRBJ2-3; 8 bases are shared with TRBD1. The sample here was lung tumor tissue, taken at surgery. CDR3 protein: CASSPPRDRSTDTQYF. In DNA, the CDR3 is TGCGCCAGCAGCCCCCCCCGGGACAGGAGCACAGATACGCAGTATTTT.